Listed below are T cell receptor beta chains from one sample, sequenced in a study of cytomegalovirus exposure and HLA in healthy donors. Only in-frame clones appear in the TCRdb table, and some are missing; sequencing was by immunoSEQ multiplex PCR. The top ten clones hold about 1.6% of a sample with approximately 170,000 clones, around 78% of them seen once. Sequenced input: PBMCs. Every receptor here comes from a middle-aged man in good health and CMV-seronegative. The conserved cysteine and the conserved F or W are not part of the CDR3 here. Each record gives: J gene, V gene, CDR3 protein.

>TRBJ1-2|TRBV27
ASRGLSRVDYGYT
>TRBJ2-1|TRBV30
AWSLLAGGGEQF
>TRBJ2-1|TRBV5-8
ASSFGTTISPLYNEQF
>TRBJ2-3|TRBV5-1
ASSLGAAPRPTDTQY
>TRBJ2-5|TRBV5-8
ASSLGLASGTQY
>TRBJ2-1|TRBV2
ASTGGLGLGGGDSGNEQF
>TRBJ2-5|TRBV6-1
ASRGGQETQY
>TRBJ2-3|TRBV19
ASSIFWEEADTQY
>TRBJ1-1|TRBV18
ASSPYTGVEAF
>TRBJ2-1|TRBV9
ASSLVGLYNEQF
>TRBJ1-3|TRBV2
ASSEGGILGNTIY
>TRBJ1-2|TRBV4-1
ASSQGDRGFSTYGYT
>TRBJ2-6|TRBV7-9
ASRPPAGGNSGANVLT
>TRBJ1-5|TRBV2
ASSESTTGDQPQH
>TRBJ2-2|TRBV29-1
SVVNRSGELF
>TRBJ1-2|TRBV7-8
ASSLPPRTGGFKGGYT
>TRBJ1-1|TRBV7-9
SSSLFGQEAF
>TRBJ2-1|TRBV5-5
ASSLEGDDEQF
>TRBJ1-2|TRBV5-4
ASSADRYGYT
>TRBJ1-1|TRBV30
AWSYGRTEAF
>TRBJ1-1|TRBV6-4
ASSAYENTEAF
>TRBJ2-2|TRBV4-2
ASSQDLPSGATGELF
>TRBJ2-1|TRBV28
ASTFGSGEQF
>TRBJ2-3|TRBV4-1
ASSQASGLAGGLYTQY
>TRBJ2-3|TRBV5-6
ASSLWSSGGLSTDTQY
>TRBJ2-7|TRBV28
ASSPRGSHSYEQY
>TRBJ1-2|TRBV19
ATRHANTGNYGYT
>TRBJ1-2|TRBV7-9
SSSSTGVYGYT
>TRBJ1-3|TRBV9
ASSSMGGAEPGNTIY
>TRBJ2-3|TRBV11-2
ASSPGLAGERSTDTQY
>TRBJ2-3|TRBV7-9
ASSQTGGLLTDTQY
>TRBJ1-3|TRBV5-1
ASSLATGQGSGNTIY
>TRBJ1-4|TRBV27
ASSLRTAGTNEKLF
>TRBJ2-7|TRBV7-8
ASSLVGTKGDEQY
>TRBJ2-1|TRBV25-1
ASSVRTGVSEQF